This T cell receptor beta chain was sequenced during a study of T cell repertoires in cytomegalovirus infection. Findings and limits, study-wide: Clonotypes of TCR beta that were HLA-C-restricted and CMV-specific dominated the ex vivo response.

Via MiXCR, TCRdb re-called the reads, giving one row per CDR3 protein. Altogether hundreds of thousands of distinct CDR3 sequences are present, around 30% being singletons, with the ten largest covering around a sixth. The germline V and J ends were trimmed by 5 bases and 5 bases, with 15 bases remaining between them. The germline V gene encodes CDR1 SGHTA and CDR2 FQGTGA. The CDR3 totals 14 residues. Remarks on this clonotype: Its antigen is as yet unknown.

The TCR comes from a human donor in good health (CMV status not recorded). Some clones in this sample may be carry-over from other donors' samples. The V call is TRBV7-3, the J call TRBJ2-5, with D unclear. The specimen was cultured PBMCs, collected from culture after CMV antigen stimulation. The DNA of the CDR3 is TGTGCCAGCAGCCCCGGGCCCCCTGTGGAGACCCAGTACTTC. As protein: CASSPGPPVETQYF.